This T cell receptor beta chain was sequenced in a study of vaccination effects on CD4 cells after COVID-19. Overall study context: ViraFEST used viral peptide pools to expand antigen-specific CD4+ T cells before sequencing.

The culture ran for roughly ten days before CD4+ T cells were isolated. This clone showed up just once. Antigen specificity is unknown. Between the trimmed V and J ends, which lost 2 bases and 9 bases, there was a span of 12 bases. This CDR3 has 13 amino acids. Germline V gives CDR1 SGHNT, CDR2 YYREEE (reference sequence). Assay used: immunoSEQ multiplex PCR; TCRdb lists only in-frame clones, some missing. The sample lists roughly 30,000 clones, 70% occurring once. This chain uses TRBV5-4 with TRBJ2-1, with D tentatively TRBD2 (6 bases). The material was CD4+ T cells from PBMCs cultured without peptide, obtained before COVID-19 vaccination. The TCR sequence derives from a human donor who received a COVID-19 vaccine. The DNA for the CDR3 is TGTGCCAGCAGCTTAGGGAGGAACGGTGAGCAGTTCTTC. Translation gives CASSLGRNGEQFF. Drawing the rest from reference TRBV5-4 and TRBJ2-1, the complete variable domain is ETGVTQSPTHLIKTRGQQVTLRCSSQSGHNTVSWYQQALGQGPQFIFQYYREEENGRGNFPPRFSGLQFPNYSSELNVNALELDDSALYLCASSLGRNGEQFFGPGTRLTVL.